The next 13 T cell receptor beta chains were all read from a single sample in a study of T cells expressing NK-cell markers. TCRdb re-called the 5' RACE reads and shows each CDR3 protein once, DNA omitted. Here the sample table reports 350,000 to 500,000 distinct CDR3 sequences. Sequenced: blood T cells: a sorted CD56 or NKG2C T cell subset, CD4+ or CD8+ T cells, or bulk PBMC T cells (not recorded which). All receptors derive from a woman aged 18 to 69 in good health.

The chain employs TRBV20-1 and TRBJ1-1; TCRdb indicates TRBD1, and absent DNA this call remains unverified. CDR1 is DFQATT, CDR2 SNEGSKA, per germline (reference sequence). The CDR3 runs to 15 residues. The chain's CDR3 is CSATGQGSMNTEAFF.

The chain has TRBV4-3 and TRBJ2-3. The CDR3 is 14 amino acids. Germline lookup yields CDR1 LGHNA and CDR2 YSLEER. CDR3 loop: CASSRGLGTDTQYF.

The V gene is TRBV5-1, the J gene TRBJ2-7; TCRdb's D call of TRBD2 is untestable without DNA. Germline loops: CDR1 SGHRS, CDR2 YFSETQ. The CDR3 runs to 16 residues. The CDR3 loop reads CASSPYGVLVNYEQYF.

The chain is built from TRBV9 and TRBJ1-1; TCRdb selects TRBD1, and the lack of DNA leaves this call unchecked. This CDR3 has 14 residues. The germline gives CDR1 SGDLS, CDR2 YYNGEE. The CDR3 is CASSVSGMNTEAFF.

V gene TRBV10-3 combines with J gene TRBJ2-1; TCRdb returns TRBD1, unconfirmable since there is no DNA. Germline values: CDR1 ENHRY, CDR2 SYGVKD. The CDR3 is 11 residues long. The CDR3 sequence is CAIRQGDEQFF.

The V gene is TRBV5-6, the J gene TRBJ2-5; with no DNA, the TCRdb D assignment of TRBD1 cannot be verified. The length of the CDR3 is 13 residues. Germline CDR1 reads SGHDT; CDR2 reads YYEEEE. The CDR3 protein is CASSLDREETQYF.

The rearrangement links TRBV3-1 to TRBJ2-1; TCRdb reports TRBD1, a call that lacks DNA to check it against. The CDR3 is 16 residues long. CDR1 is LGHDT and CDR2 is YNNKEL in the germline V gene (reference sequence). The CDR3 loop is CASSQVLRGGNNEQFF.

V and J are TRBV5-1 and TRBJ1-2; the TCRdb call, TRBD1, lacks DNA for checking. Germline CDR1 reads SGHRS; CDR2 reads YFSETQ. This CDR3 spans 14 amino acids. CDR3 sequence reads: CASRDSGGNYGYTF.

The chain combines TRBV20-1 with TRBJ2-1. The CDR3 length is 12 residues. Germline V lookup: CDR1 DFQATT, CDR2 SNEGSKA (reference sequence). The CDR3 spells CSARSLHNEQFF.

V and J are TRBV29-1 and TRBJ2-1; TCRdb's assignment of TRBD1 cannot be checked, as there is no DNA. From germline, CDR1 is SQVTM and CDR2 ANQGSEA. The CDR3 loop spans 15 amino acids. The CDR3 loop reads CSVVSSQSGLYEQFF.

This sequence joins TRBV6-6 and TRBJ2-3; TCRdb lists TRBD1, though no DNA is available to test this call. CDR1 is MNHNY and CDR2 is SVGAGI in the germline V gene (reference sequence). This CDR3 contains 13 residues. CDR3 sequence: CASSSQGGDTQYF.

The V and J genes are TRBV10-3 and TRBJ2-1. The CDR3 consists of 14 residues. Per the germline V gene, CDR1 is ENHRY and CDR2 is SYGVKD. CDR3 amino acids: CAIQSGGSYNEQFF.

The chain joins TRBV5-1 to TRBJ1-1; TCRdb lists TRBD1, though no DNA is available to test this call. The CDR3 is made up of 14 amino acids. Germline V lookup: CDR1 SGHRS, CDR2 YFSETQ. The CDR3 is CASSWGQGGTEAFF.